Sequencing of this T cell receptor (beta chain) was carried out in a study of blood T cells in healthy people across ages. Study-wide findings and caveats: With age, beta diversity per million T cells declined roughly linearly, significantly by approximately 40. Fewer expanded clones and more diversity marked long-lived versus aged donors. Diversity estimates drawn from one million T cells were deemed underestimates.

To note about this clonotype: Its antigen is still unknown.

The germline gives CDR1 SGDLS, CDR2 YYNGEE. This CDR3 has 15 residues. V lost 0 bases, J lost 7 bases, and 16 bases lay in between. The second PCR ran roughly 6 to 12 cycles with a sample-barcoded 5' primer and J-beta primers. Tagging of each cDNA molecule was performed by a template-switch adaptor with 12 random nucleotides. TCRdb reprocessed the 5' RACE reads with MiXCR, giving one entry per CDR3 protein. The sample has around 1,800,000 distinct CDR3 sequences; 35% to 50% are singletons. The chain uses TRBV9 and TRBJ2-5; D not resolved. This sequence was found in a human donor in good health. What was sequenced was blood. The CDR3 region has the DNA TGTGCCAGCAGCGTAGGTGGCGCCATCCGTGGGACCCAGTACTTC. It specifies CASSVGGAIRGTQYF.